The clone carrying this T cell receptor (beta chain) was counted a few times. Antigen: not known. TCR beta libraries used about 1.9 micrograms of genomic DNA from cryopreserved PBMCs. This entry belongs to a study of cytotoxic CD8 clonotypes in ibrutinib-treated CLL. Study observations and caveats: Sampling of sustained-remission and progressing patients occurred at differing times. Higher circulating CD8+ T-cell counts strongly accompanied higher baseline clonality, above age-matched healthy donors.

A 1 in 200,000 to 1 in 1 million T cell depth was the sequencing target. Generated by immunoSEQ multiplex PCR, the TCRdb table keeps only in-frame clones and is missing some. The sample lists more than 200,000 clones; about three quarters were seen once. The sample consisted of PBMCs, taken after 12 months of ibrutinib treatment. This clonotype was sampled from a human donor with chronic lymphocytic leukemia.

The CDR3: CASSLWYVRGALGGRRGNEQFF. CDR3 sequence (DNA): TGTGCCAGCAGCCTCTGGTATGTGCGGGGGGCGCTCGGCGGGAGAAGGGGCAATGAGCAGTTCTTC. The chain is built from TRBV28 and TRBJ2-1, with 8 bases identical to TRBD2. Germline V CDR1 and CDR2: MDHEN, SYDVKM. This CDR3 is 22 amino acids long. V trimming: 6 bases; J trimming: 6 bases; junction bases outside the gene matches: 31.